Listed here are 11 T cell receptor beta chains from one sample, sequenced in a study of tumor-infiltrating lymphocytes in primary liver carcinoma. Unsorted whole blood supplied the blood RNA, and germline DNA was isolated too. Making TCR beta cDNA involved roughly 0.55 ug total RNA and a constant-region primer. Slightly modified ARM-PCR, run as three nested multiplex PCR rounds, produced the TCR beta libraries. Rounds one and two of PCR, each of roughly 10 cycles, were primed with TRBV1-TRBV30 forward primers and a C-beta reverse primer. A single record per CDR3 protein comes from TCRdb applying MiXCR to the multiplex PCR reads. The sample contains 300,000 to 400,000 distinct CDR3 sequences, about two thirds of which appear only once. The material sequenced was peripheral blood. These receptors were collected from a man aged 40-49 years with primary liver carcinoma and hepatitis B virus infection.

Only one count was recorded for this clonotype. Mismatch with germline at one junction end may stem from a read error. The rearrangement uses TRBV4-1 and TRBJ2-3; TRBD1 matches at 10 bases. This CDR3 comprises 16 residues. Germline V gene sequence: CDR1 MGHRA, CDR2 YSYEKL. CDR3 loop: CASSRSDRGHTDAQYF. CDR3 sequence (DNA): TGCGCCAGCAGCCGCTCAGACAGGGGGCACACAGATGCGCAGTATTTT.

This clonotype was picked up one time. The conserved final phenylalanine or tryptophan is absent from the CDR3, which likely points to a read error. The gene calls are TRBV11-2 and TRBJ2-7; D assignment may be TRBD1 or TRBD2 (7 bases each). This CDR3 contains 13 residues. Trimming stripped 5 bases from V and 9 bases from J, with 17 bases between. Looked up from germline, CDR1 is SGHAT and CDR2 is FQNNGV. The CDR3 spells CASSPQGGSLQYL. The CDR3 bases are TGTGCCAGCAGCCCCCAGGGGGGGAGCCTGCAGTACCTC.

A single count supports this clonotype. A read error may account for a junction end that differs from germline. The chain joins TRBV11-3 to TRBJ1-1, with 7 bases aligning to TRBD1. The germline V gene encodes CDR1 SGHNT and CDR2 YENEEA. This CDR3 has 12 amino acids. The CDR3 sequence: CVSSAGQDEAFF. CDR3 bases: TGTGTCAGCAGCGCAGGACAGGATGAAGCTTTCTTT.

The J gene is TRBJ2-3, the V gene TRBV5-1, with D perhaps matching TRBD2 (5 bases). The CDR3 is made up of 15 amino acids. CDR1 SGHRS and CDR2 YFSETQ come from the germline V gene. V was clipped by 3 bases and J by 4 bases, with 15 bases between them. CDR3 nucleotide sequence: TGCGCCAGCAGCTCGTTGGCGGTGGAGGCAGATACGCAGTATTTT. Translated: CASSSLAVEADTQYF.

The rearrangement uses TRBV30 and TRBJ1-5, with 9 bases fitting TRBD1. This CDR3 comprises 13 residues. Germline loops: CDR1 GTSNPN, CDR2 SVGIG (reference sequence). This CDR3 reads CARNRDRDRPQHF. The CDR3 DNA is TGTGCTAGGAACCGGGACAGGGACCGGCCCCAGCATTTT.

There are many counts of this clonotype. The rearrangement joins TRBV6-6 to TRBJ2-2; D remains unclear. Germline assignment: CDR1 MNHNY and CDR2 SVGAGI (reference sequence). CDR3 size: 15 residues. V lost 6 bases, J lost 3 bases, and 14 bases lay in between. Here the CDR3 reads CASSKDAGYTGELFF. The CDR3 DNA sequence: TGTGCCAGCAGCAAAGATGCCGGATACACCGGGGAGCTGTTTTTT.

As to this clonotype: This may be a read error: a much more frequent sequence differs by one nucleotide. The chain links TRBV11-2 to TRBJ2-4; D remains unclear. The germline V gene has CDR1 SGHAT and CDR2 FQNNGV. This CDR3 has 13 residues. V was shortened by 6 bases and J by 9 bases, with 15 bases between the two germline ends. The DNA for the CDR3 is TGTGCCAGCAGGGATCGGATCCACGGCATTCAGTACTTC. Its translation is CASRDRIHGIQYF.

This clonotype has a handful of counts. The chain carries TRBV11-2 and TRBJ2-3; D is perhaps TRBD2 (6 bases). The CDR3 sequence is 14 residues long. Trimming pared 5 bases from V and 4 bases from J, leaving 13 bases between. Germline assignment: CDR1 SGHAT and CDR2 FQNNGV. CDR3: CASSPGLTADTQYF. The CDR3 region has the DNA TGTGCCAGCAGCCCCGGACTAACTGCAGATACGCAGTATTTT. Using reference TRBV11-2 and TRBJ2-3 for the parts outside the CDR3, the full variable domain is EAGVAQSPRYKIIEKRQSVAFWCNPISGHATLYWYQQILGQGPKLLIQFQNNGVVDDSQLPKDRFSAERLKGVDSTLKIQPAKLEDSAVYLCASSPGLTADTQYFGPGTRLTVL.

Concerning this clonotype: An end of the junction does not agree with germline; a read error may underlie this. The V and J genes are TRBV6-1 and TRBJ1-6, with 7 bases that match TRBD1. Per the germline V gene, CDR1 is MNHNS and CDR2 is SASEGT. The CDR3 length is 13 residues. The CDR3 DNA sequence: TGTGCCAGCGGTGGTCGGGACAGTTCACCCCTCCATTTT. Its protein is CASGGRDSSPLHF.

This clonotype has at least ten counts. V and J are TRBV4-1 and TRBJ1-6; D remains ambiguous. Germline CDR1 is MGHRA and CDR2 is YSYEKL. V lost 1 base and J 7 bases, leaving 14 bases between the germline ends. The CDR3 length is 16 residues. The CDR3 spells CASSQGPNMGNSPLHF. Written as DNA, the CDR3 is TGCGCCAGCAGCCAAGGACCGAATATGGGAAATTCACCCCTCCACTTT.

The rearrangement joins TRBV6-2 or TRBV6-3 to TRBJ1-6; TRBD1 matches at 7 bases. V lost 6 bases to trimming and J lost 8 bases; unmatched junction nucleotides: 7. Germline V CDR1 and CDR2: MNHEY, SVGEGT. This CDR3 has 14 amino acids. The CDR3 nucleotides read TGTGCCAGCAGCCCCTGTACAGGGGATTCACCCCTCCACTTT. Protein sequence: CASSPCTGDSPLHF.